These 21 T cell receptor beta chains were sequenced from one sample in a study of response to subunit inactivated influenza vaccine listed by TCRdb under 2018. Libraries came from RT-PCR. The listed sequencing device is Illumina HiSeq 2500. TCRdb's own reprocessing of the public reads used fastp at Q25 and MiXCR and kept productive beta chains. Rows are combined by CDR3 protein, so each entry shows the most common genes and DNA. The sample table shows approximately 490,000 distinct CDR3 sequences, and approximately 7.7% are seen once. The ten top clones hold about an eighth of the sample. The sequencing used PBMCs from blood, collected 23 to 25 months after vaccination. The receptors come from a man between 50 and 75 years old who received an inactivated influenza vaccine. Donor details come from another sample of the same person, matched by shared clones.

This clonotype has ten or more counts. V gene TRBV12-3 or TRBV12-4 combines with J gene TRBJ2-2; D uncertain. V lost 3 bases and J lost 4, with 6 bases in between. The CDR3 has 13 residues. The DNA for the CDR3 is TGTGCCAGCAGTTTGGCAGCCACCGGGGAGCTGTTTTTT. Translated: CASSLAATGELFF.

This clonotype came up a few times. The chain recombines TRBV20-1 with TRBJ2-1, with D unresolved. From germline, CDR1 is DFQATT and CDR2 SNEGSKA (reference sequence). The V end lost 6 bases, the J end lost 10 bases, and 22 bases lay between the germline ends. The CDR3 consists of 14 residues. The CDR3 sequence is CSAAIGPMGYEQFF. As DNA, the CDR3 is TGCAGTGCAGCCATAGGACCCATGGGGTACGAGCAGTTCTTC.

In its sample, this clonotype was seen a few times. The V call is TRBV4-1, the J call TRBJ2-7; D uncertain. Germline V gene lookup returns CDR1 MGHRA and CDR2 YSYEKL. The CDR3 has 14 amino acids. V lost 1 base and J lost 7, with 14 bases in between. As DNA, the CDR3 is TGCGCCAGCAGCCAAGTGGCGATTCCGAGGGAGCAGTACTTC. Translating gives CASSQVAIPREQYF.

The chain is built from TRBV29-1 and TRBJ1-3, with D possibly TRBD1 on 5 matching bases. This CDR3 has 14 residues. Germline V gives CDR1 SQVTM, CDR2 ANQGSEA. The ends were cut back, 4 bases at V and 2 bases at J, with 12 bases in the middle. The CDR3 loop reads CSVGPGTPGNTIYF. CDR3 nucleotides: TGCAGCGTTGGGCCAGGGACGCCTGGAAACACCATATATTTT. The full variable domain, rest sourced from reference TRBV29-1 and TRBJ1-3, is SAVISQKPSRDICQRGTSLTIQCQVDSQVTMMFWYRQQPGQSLTLIATANQGSEATYESGFVIDKFPISRPNLTFSTLTVSNMSPEDSSIYLCSVGPGTPGNTIYFGEGSWLTVV.

This clonotype has ten or more counts. The genes are TRBV20-1 and TRBJ2-4; 9 bases line up with TRBD2. This CDR3 is 16 amino acids long. The V and J ends lost 3 bases and 2 bases, in that order; junction bases with no gene match: 8. CDR1 is DFQATT and CDR2 is SNEGSKA in the germline V gene (reference sequence). For the CDR3, the DNA is TGCAGTGCTAGGGAGGGGCTAGCGGGAACCAAAAACATTCAGTACTTC. This gives the protein CSAREGLAGTKNIQYF.

In this sample, this clonotype turned up a few times. This rearrangement joins TRBV20-1 to TRBJ1-6; unclear D gene. Germline V gene lookup returns CDR1 DFQATT and CDR2 SNEGSKA (reference sequence). V lost 2 bases and J 0 bases, leaving 11 bases between the germline ends. This CDR3 has 16 residues. Written as DNA, the CDR3 is TGCAGTGCTAGAACCAAAGACGACTCCTATAATTCACCCCTCCACTTT. Translation: CSARTKDDSYNSPLHF.

CDR3 loop: CASSQDGDANYGYTF. The DNA of the CDR3 is TGCGCCAGCAGCCAAGATGGGGATGCTAACTATGGCTACACCTTC. The gene calls are TRBV4-1 and TRBJ1-2, with no clear D. The V end was cut by 0 bases, the J end by 0 bases, with 8 bases between. The CDR3 is made up of 15 amino acids. Germline V lookup: CDR1 MGHRA, CDR2 YSYEKL.

This clonotype has just a few counts. The V and J genes are TRBV6-5 and TRBJ2-3; 11 bases fit TRBD1. Per germline, CDR1 MNHEY and CDR2 SVGAGI. The length of the CDR3 is 15 residues. Losses at the gene ends were 2 bases for V and 4 bases for J; bases not matched to a gene: 2. The CDR3 spells CASSYRDRGADTQYF. CDR3 DNA sequence: TGTGCCAGCAGTTACCGGGACAGGGGGGCAGATACGCAGTATTTT.

V and J are TRBV6-2 or TRBV6-3 and TRBJ2-3; 7 nucleotides match TRBD2. Trimming removed 5 bases from V and 2 bases from J; junction bases left unmatched: 7. The CDR3 has 15 residues. Germline V CDR1 and CDR2: MNHEY, SVGEGT. CDR3 coding DNA: TGTGCCAGCAGTAGCACTAGCGACATCACAGATACGCAGTATTTT. Translation: CASSSTSDITDTQYF.

The chain combines TRBV6-5 with TRBJ2-3, with TRBD1 as a possible D gene (7 bases). V was cut by 3 bases and J by 5 bases, with 12 bases left in between. The CDR3 runs 14 residues. Germline V gives CDR1 MNHEY, CDR2 SVGAGI. The CDR3 bases are TGTGCCAGCAGTTATCGTCAGGGGGGAGATACGCAGTATTTT. Protein sequence: CASSYRQGGDTQYF.

V and J are TRBV3-1 and TRBJ2-3, with 7 bases lining up with TRBD2. This CDR3 comprises 17 residues. V lost 4 bases, J lost 5 bases, and 15 bases stayed unmatched. Germline V CDR1 and CDR2: LGHDT, YNNKEL (reference sequence). This CDR3 is CASSPLSGDFPGDTQYF. The CDR3 DNA follows: TGTGCCAGCAGCCCCCTCAGCGGGGACTTCCCCGGAGATACGCAGTATTTT.

This chain links TRBV20-1 with TRBJ2-7; 11 bases are a match to TRBD2. CDR1 is DFQATT and CDR2 is SNEGSKA in the germline V gene (reference sequence). CDR3 size: 17 residues. After removal of 7 bases from V and 0 bases from J, the junction contained 14 bases not matched to a gene. The CDR3 protein is CSGTTLLGLADSYEQYF. For the CDR3, the DNA is TGCAGTGGTACGACACTACTGGGACTAGCGGACTCCTACGAGCAGTACTTC.

In its sample, this clonotype was seen a few times. A junction end diverges from the germline sequence, so it may reflect a read error. J is TRBJ1-1 and V is TRBV12-3 or TRBV12-4, with D perhaps matching TRBD1 (5 bases). The CDR3 has 14 residues. The CDR3 is CASRGDLTNTGAFF. CDR3 nucleotides: TGTGCCAGCAGAGGGGACCTGACGAACACTGGAGCTTTCTTT.

This rearrangement joins TRBV7-2 to TRBJ2-4; D not certain. Germline lookup yields CDR1 SGHTA and CDR2 FQGNSA. V was pared by 1 base and J by 0 bases, with 4 bases between. This CDR3 is 14 amino acids long. The CDR3 nucleotides are TGTGCCAGCAGCTTAGGGGAAGCCAAAAACATTCAGTACTTC. This codes for CASSLGEAKNIQYF.

CDR3 protein: CASSGRFAGAKNIQYF. CDR3 in DNA: TGTGCCAGCAGCGGTCGCTTCGCTGGCGCCAAAAACATTCAGTACTTC. The chain carries TRBV7-9 and TRBJ2-4, with D uncertain. The CDR3 extends over 16 amino acids. In germline, CDR1 is SEHNR, CDR2 FQNEAQ (reference sequence). Between the trimmed V and J ends, which lost 5 bases and 1 base, there was a span of 15 bases.

The CDR3 DNA reads TGTGCCAGCAGCTTATATCGAGCGCCAGAACGAAAGACGAACACCGGGGAGCTGTTTTTT. This translates into CASSLYRAPERKTNTGELFF. V is TRBV11-2 and J is TRBJ2-2; D is unclear. This CDR3 has 20 amino acids. Germline CDR1 SGHAT, CDR2 FQNNGV. V lost 2 bases and J 0 bases, leaving 22 bases between the germline ends.

This clonotype was counted a few times. The chain has TRBV28 and TRBJ2-1, with 7 bases aligning to TRBD1. Germline V gene lookup returns CDR1 MDHEN and CDR2 SYDVKM. The CDR3 extends over 14 amino acids. The trim removed 6 bases at V and 8 bases at J, leaving 10 bases unmatched. DNA for the CDR3: TGTGCCAGCAGGTCGGGCAGGGGGATTTATGAGCAGTTCTTC. This sequence encodes CASRSGRGIYEQFF. Variable domain in full (rest from reference TRBV28 and TRBJ2-1): DVKVTQSSRYLVKRTGEKVFLECVQDMDHENMFWYRQDPGLGLRLIYFSYDVKMKEKGDIPEGYSVSREKKERFSLILESASTNQTSMYLCASRSGRGIYEQFFGPGTRLTVL.

The chain employs TRBV5-1 and TRBJ1-1; unclear D gene. CDR3 length: 13 residues. V was shortened by 2 bases and J by 4 bases, with 9 bases between the two germline ends. Germline V gene data show CDR1 as SGHRS and CDR2 as YFSETQ. This chain's CDR3 is CASSFIGATEAFF. The CDR3 nucleotides are TGCGCCAGCAGCTTCATCGGAGCCACTGAAGCTTTCTTT.

This clonotype was seen repeatedly, ten times or more. CDR3 coding DNA: TGTGCCAGCGCCCCTTGGGGGACTAGCACAGATACGCAGTATTTT. It translates to CASAPWGTSTDTQYF. The rearrangement uses TRBV25-1 and TRBJ2-3, with a possible D match to TRBD2 (6 bases). The CDR3 sequence is 15 residues long. The germline V gene encodes CDR1 MGHDK and CDR2 SYGVNS. The V end was cut by 8 bases, the J end by 0 bases, with 15 bases between.

This clonotype was seen repeatedly, ten times or more. The CDR3 here is CASSLSRVYNYEQYF. In DNA form, the CDR3 reads TGTGCCAGCAGCCTAAGTAGGGTGTACAACTACGAGCAGTACTTC. This rearrangement joins TRBV7-9 to TRBJ2-7; no definite D call. The germline gives CDR1 SEHNR, CDR2 FQNEAQ (reference sequence). V shed 5 bases and J shed 3 bases, with 17 bases lying between them. The CDR3 consists of 15 residues.

This clonotype was recorded at least ten times. The chain joins TRBV5-6 to TRBJ2-5, with D tentatively TRBD2 (5 bases). V shed 4 bases and J shed 2 bases, with 15 bases lying between them. The CDR3 length is 15 residues. Germline V CDR1 and CDR2: SGHDT, YYEEEE. CDR3 DNA: TGTGCCAGCAGCCCCGAGGCTAGCCCTCAAGAGACCCAGTACTTC. This encodes CASSPEASPQETQYF.